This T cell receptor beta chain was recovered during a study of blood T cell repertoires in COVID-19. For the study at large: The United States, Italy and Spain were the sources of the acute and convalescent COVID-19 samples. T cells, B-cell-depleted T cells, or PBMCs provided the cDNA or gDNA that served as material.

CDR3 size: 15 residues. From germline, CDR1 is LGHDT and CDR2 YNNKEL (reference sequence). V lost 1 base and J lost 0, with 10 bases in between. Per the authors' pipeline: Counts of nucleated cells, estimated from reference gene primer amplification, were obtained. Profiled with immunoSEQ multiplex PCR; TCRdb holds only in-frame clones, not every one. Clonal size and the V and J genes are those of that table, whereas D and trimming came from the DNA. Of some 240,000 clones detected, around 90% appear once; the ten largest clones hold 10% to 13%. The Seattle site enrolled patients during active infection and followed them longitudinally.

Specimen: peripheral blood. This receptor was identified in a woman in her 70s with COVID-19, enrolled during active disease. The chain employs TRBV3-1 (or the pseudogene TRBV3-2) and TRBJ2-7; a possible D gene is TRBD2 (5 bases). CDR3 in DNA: TGTGCCAGCAGCCAAGTTGGAGGTTTCTCCTACGAGCAGTACTTC. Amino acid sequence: CASSQVGGFSYEQYF.